The 30 T cell receptor beta chains below come from one sample, sequenced in a study of cytomegalovirus exposure and HLA in healthy donors listed by TCRdb under 2017. Library preparation used the immunoSEQ multiplex PCR assay. TCRdb retrieved this table from immuneACCESS and kept in-frame rearrangements only. Not all clones are present; in checked studies, unresolved V genes account for under half, and no reason is known for the remainder. Within this sample are a few hundred thousand clones, with around 90% of them counted one time only. The top ten clones comprise around 0.91% of the sample. Sequenced input: PBMCs. These receptors all stem from a young man in good health and CMV-seronegative.

J is TRBJ2-1 and V is TRBV27; 7 nucleotides match TRBD1. Per the germline V gene, CDR1 is MNHEY and CDR2 is SMNVEV (reference sequence). The CDR3 consists of 17 residues. The V segment lost 3 bases and the J segment 0 bases; nucleotides outside the gene matches: 8. CDR3 residues: CASSLSGTASSYNEQFF. The CDR3 region has the DNA TGTGCCAGCAGTTTGTCCGGGACAGCCAGCTCCTACAATGAGCAGTTCTTC.

V is TRBV5-4 and J is TRBJ1-4; 9 nucleotides align to TRBD1. Germline values: CDR1 SGHNT, CDR2 YYREEE (reference sequence). The trim removed 3 bases at V and 6 bases at J, leaving 3 bases unmatched. The CDR3 totals 14 residues. The CDR3 nucleotides read TGTGCCAGCAGCTCCACAGGGGGCGATGAAAAACTGTTTTTT. It codes for CASSSTGGDEKLFF.

J is TRBJ2-1 and V is TRBV27; no reliable D call. Trimming stripped 2 bases from V and 4 bases from J, with 6 bases between. Looked up from germline, CDR1 is MNHEY and CDR2 is SMNVEV (reference sequence). The length of the CDR3 is 13 residues. This chain's CDR3 is CASSLGQYNEQFF. CDR3 nucleotide sequence: TGTGCCAGCAGTTTAGGGCAGTACAATGAGCAGTTCTTC.

The CDR3 here is CASSTSSADYTEAFF. CDR3 bases: TGTGCCAGTAGTACGTCGTCGGCAGACTACACTGAAGCTTTCTTT. The chain uses TRBV19 and TRBJ1-1; D gene uncertain. V lost 4 bases and J lost 3, with 15 bases in between. CDR1 is LNHDA and CDR2 is SQIVND in the germline V gene (reference sequence). The CDR3 spans 15 residues.

The rearrangement links TRBV2 to TRBJ2-7; D may be TRBD2 (5 bases). The CDR3 is made up of 11 amino acids. Per germline, CDR1 SNHLY and CDR2 FYNNEI. Trimming stripped 6 bases from V and 5 bases from J, with 8 bases between. The CDR3 nucleotides are TGTGCCAGCAGGAGAGGGAACGAGCAGTACTTC. Amino acid sequence: CASRRGNEQYF.

CDR3 amino acids: CASSFDRVHGYTF. The CDR3 DNA sequence: TGTGCCAGCAGTTTCGACAGGGTGCATGGCTACACCTTC. The V call is TRBV27, the J call TRBJ1-2; TRBD1 matches 7 bases. Germline CDR1 and CDR2: MNHEY and SMNVEV (reference sequence). V was clipped by 3 bases and J by 6 bases; unmatched bases: 4. The CDR3 has 13 residues.

This rearrangement joins TRBV29-1 to TRBJ2-5; TRBD1 matches at 8 bases. CDR3 length: 13 amino acids. Germline CDR1 SQVTM, CDR2 ANQGSEA. CDR3 coding DNA: TGCACCCAGGGGGGACAGGACCAAGAGACCCAGTACTTC. Amino acid sequence: CTQGGQDQETQYF.

V gene TRBV5-1 combines with J gene TRBJ2-3; tentative D call: TRBD1 (5 bases). V lost 4 bases and J lost 1, with 13 bases in between. Germline V gives CDR1 SGHRS, CDR2 YFSETQ. This CDR3 has 15 amino acids. The CDR3 nucleotides are TGCGCCAGCAGCGTTGACAGACACGGCACAGATACGCAGTATTTT. Translated: CASSVDRHGTDTQYF.

This rearrangement joins TRBV25-1 to TRBJ1-1; D is perhaps TRBD1 (5 bases). The CDR3 has 14 amino acids. Trimming removed 3 bases from V and 4 bases from J, with 12 bases in between. Germline-derived CDR1 and CDR2 are MGHDK and SYGVNS. The CDR3 region has the DNA TGTGCCAGCAGTGACAGGGAACGAGGCACTGAAGCTTTCTTT. Its translation is CASSDRERGTEAFF.

V usage is TRBV4-1 and J usage is TRBJ1-2; the D gene is possibly TRBD1 (5 bases). Trimming left V 1 base short and J 3 bases short, with 15 bases between. Germline V gene data show CDR1 as MGHRA and CDR2 as YSYEKL. This CDR3 region has 16 residues. CDR3 region: CASSQVFGQGDYGYTF. DNA of the CDR3: TGCGCCAGCAGCCAAGTCTTCGGGCAGGGCGACTATGGCTACACCTTC.

This clone was observed once. CDR3 amino acids: CASSIGVTYEQYF. The CDR3 nucleotides read TGTGCCAGCAGTATAGGGGTTACTTACGAGCAGTACTTC. The chain couples TRBV6-5 to TRBJ2-7; perhaps TRBD1 as D (5 bases). The CDR3 consists of 13 residues. V lost 5 bases to trimming and J lost 4 bases, with 12 bases between them. Germline V gene sequence: CDR1 MNHEY, CDR2 SVGAGI.

This rearrangement joins TRBV18 to TRBJ2-7; 7 bases fit TRBD1. J gave up 5 bases and V 3 bases, and 7 bases lay outside the gene matches. The CDR3 length is 14 residues. The germline V gene encodes CDR1 KGHSH and CDR2 LQKENI. The CDR3 sequence is CASSPDRAVHEQYF. DNA for the CDR3: TGTGCCAGCTCACCTGACAGGGCAGTCCACGAGCAGTACTTC.

DNA of the CDR3: TGCGCCAGCAGCCCACCACCCGGGACTAGCCCTCCGGGTGAGCAGTTCTTC. This gives the protein CASSPPPGTSPPGEQFF. The V call is TRBV5-1, the J call TRBJ2-1; TRBD2 matches 9 bases. Germline V gives CDR1 SGHRS, CDR2 YFSETQ. The CDR3 runs 17 residues. With V trimmed by 4 bases and J by 9 bases, 17 bases remained unmatched.

The chain recombines TRBV7-9 with TRBJ1-1, with 9 bases that match TRBD1. Germline CDR1 SEHNR, CDR2 FQNEAQ (reference sequence). The CDR3 totals 15 residues. J was trimmed by 4 bases and V by 2 bases; bases with no gene match: 5. The CDR3 spells CASSLMPTGGTEAFF. CDR3 nucleotide sequence: TGTGCCAGCAGCTTAATGCCGACAGGGGGCACTGAAGCTTTCTTT.

V usage is TRBV27 and J usage is TRBJ2-7; 12 bases are a match to TRBD1. The ends lost 4 bases at V and 7 bases at J; junction bases unmatched: 14. From germline, CDR1 is MNHEY and CDR2 SMNVEV (reference sequence). The CDR3 sequence is 17 residues long. CDR3 residues: CASSSGLLGQGAREQYF. The CDR3 DNA follows: TGTGCCAGCAGTTCTGGACTCTTGGGACAGGGGGCGAGGGAGCAGTACTTC.

This chain uses TRBV7-9 with TRBJ2-7, with D maybe TRBD1 (6 bases). The CDR3 sequence is 14 residues long. Germline V gene data show CDR1 as SEHNR and CDR2 as FQNEAQ (reference sequence). V was shortened by 5 bases and J by 4 bases, with 15 bases between the two germline ends. In nucleotides, the CDR3 is TGTGCCAGCAGCCCGTATTCAGGGGAGTACGAGCAGTACTTC. Encoded protein: CASSPYSGEYEQYF.

V gene TRBV27 combines with J gene TRBJ2-3; 7 bases fit TRBD2. With V trimmed by 0 bases and J by 2 bases, 2 bases remained unmatched. CDR3 length equals 15 residues. Germline CDR1 and CDR2: MNHEY and SMNVEV (reference sequence). The DNA for the CDR3 is TGTGCCAGCAGTTTATCGCGGGGGATCACAGATACGCAGTATTTT. It translates to CASSLSRGITDTQYF.

This clone was seen more than once but under ten times. The rearrangement uses TRBV18 and TRBJ2-7; TRBD2 matches 9 bases. Germline V gene sequence: CDR1 KGHSH, CDR2 LQKENI. The CDR3 covers 16 residues. V was clipped by 3 bases and J by 5 bases; unmatched bases: 11. The CDR3 DNA is TGTGCCAGCTCACCGTATGCGGGGGGGCTCCTGGACGAGCAGTACTTC. Residues: CASSPYAGGLLDEQYF.

This sequence joins TRBV6-1 and TRBJ1-5, with D tentatively TRBD1 (6 bases). Germline V gives CDR1 MNHNS, CDR2 SASEGT. The CDR3 contains 13 residues. V lost 6 bases to trimming and J lost 7 bases, with 13 bases between them. CDR3 sequence: CASSGHRDQPQHF. In DNA, the CDR3 is TGTGCCAGCAGCGGTCACAGGGACCAGCCCCAGCATTTT.

The J gene is TRBJ2-7, the V gene TRBV4-2; 9 nucleotides line up with TRBD2. Per germline, CDR1 LGHNA and CDR2 YNFKEQ. Germline trimming cut 0 bases from V and 3 bases from J; bases unmatched to any gene: 3. The CDR3 has 15 amino acids. The CDR3 protein is CASSQEGRGGYEQYF. CDR3 DNA sequence: TGTGCCAGCAGCCAAGAGGGGCGGGGGGGCTACGAGCAGTACTTC.

This chain joins TRBV28 and TRBJ2-7; 11 positions agree with TRBD2. Germline CDR1 MDHEN, CDR2 SYDVKM. The CDR3 is 15 amino acids. After removal of 3 bases from V and 6 bases from J, the junction contained 7 bases not matched to a gene. CDR3 protein: CASSFLAGGALEQYF. The CDR3, as DNA: TGTGCCAGCAGTTTTCTAGCGGGGGGTGCTCTCGAGCAGTACTTC.

The chain recombines TRBV9 with TRBJ2-2; TRBD1 aligns across 9 bases. CDR1 is SGDLS and CDR2 is YYNGEE in the germline V gene. Trimming cost V 3 bases and J 1 base; bases outside gene matches: 16. The CDR3 contains 20 residues. The CDR3 bases are TGTGCCAGCAGCGGTAACCGACAGGGGGTTCTTGGAGGGAACACCGGGGAGCTGTTTTTT. Translated, it gives CASSGNRQGVLGGNTGELFF.

The V gene is TRBV5-1, the J gene TRBJ2-7; 10 nucleotides line up with TRBD1. This CDR3 spans 15 amino acids. V lost 4 bases to trimming and J lost 6 bases; unmatched junction nucleotides: 10. In germline, CDR1 is SGHRS, CDR2 YFSETQ. The CDR3 region has the DNA TGCGCCAGCAGCAACTTGGGACAGGGGATCGGCGAGCAGTACTTC. This encodes CASSNLGQGIGEQYF. Looking up the rest from reference TRBV5-1 and TRBJ2-7 gives the full variable domain: KAGVTQTPRYLIKTRGQQVTLSCSPISGHRSVSWYQQTPGQGLQFLFEYFSETQRNKGNFPGRFSGRQFSNSRSEMNVSTLELGDSALYLCASSNLGQGIGEQYFGPGTRLTVT.

The V and J genes are TRBV7-9 and TRBJ2-2; a weak D match, TRBD2 (6 bases). Germline V gene lookup returns CDR1 SEHNR and CDR2 FQNEAQ (reference sequence). This CDR3 has 16 residues. V shed 1 base and J shed 4 bases, with 13 bases lying between them. This CDR3 reads CASSLVMTSGTGELFF. The DNA for the CDR3 is TGTGCCAGCAGCTTAGTAATGACTAGTGGCACCGGGGAGCTGTTTTTT.

The chain couples TRBV5-6 to TRBJ2-1; the D gene is possibly TRBD2 (5 bases). The CDR3 has 14 amino acids. Germline CDR1 is SGHDT and CDR2 is YYEEEE. The V and J ends lost 1 base and 0 bases respectively, with 5 bases between them. The CDR3 loop is CASSLTSSYNEQFF. For the CDR3, the DNA is TGTGCCAGCAGCTTGACTAGCTCCTACAATGAGCAGTTCTTC.

The chain joins TRBV5-6 to TRBJ1-2; the match to TRBD1 covers 7 bases. Losses at the gene ends were 2 bases for V and 6 bases for J; bases not matched to a gene: 4. Looked up from germline, CDR1 is SGHDT and CDR2 is YYEEEE. The CDR3 length is 13 residues. The chain's CDR3 is CASSFTGDHGYTF. In nucleotides, the CDR3 is TGTGCCAGCAGCTTCACAGGGGATCATGGCTACACCTTC.

The rearrangement links TRBV27 to TRBJ2-1; 7 bases map to TRBD2. The V gene's germline CDR1 is MNHEY and CDR2 SMNVEV (reference sequence). The CDR3 spans 15 residues. V shed 8 bases, J shed 0 bases, and the junction held 7 bases outside the gene matches. CDR3 DNA sequence: TGTGCCAGCGGTCGGGGAGGGAACTCCTACAATGAGCAGTTCTTC. Its protein is CASGRGGNSYNEQFF.

This chain joins TRBV5-1 and TRBJ2-3; possible D gene TRBD2, 6 bases. From germline, CDR1 is SGHRS and CDR2 YFSETQ. The CDR3 has 15 amino acids. Trimming removed 5 bases at V and 4 bases at J, with 17 bases between. The CDR3 nucleotides are TGCGCCAGCAGGATATCCGGGGGATCCTCAGATACGCAGTATTTT. Translating it yields CASRISGGSSDTQYF.

This chain links TRBV27 with TRBJ2-1; 12 bases line up with TRBD2. V dropped 4 bases and J dropped 0; count of bases not matched to a gene: 10. This CDR3 is 19 amino acids long. CDR1 and CDR2 (germline): MNHEY, SMNVEV (reference sequence). For the CDR3, the DNA is TGTGCCAGCAGTTCGACTAGCGGGGGCTTCGTTAGCTCCTACAATGAGCAGTTCTTC. This encodes CASSSTSGGFVSSYNEQFF.

The V and J genes are TRBV10-2 and TRBJ2-7; 9 nucleotides agree with TRBD1. The CDR3 loop spans 13 amino acids. V lost 8 bases, J lost 4 bases, and 6 bases stayed unmatched. Per germline, CDR1 WSHSY and CDR2 SAAADI. The CDR3 DNA sequence: TGCGCCAGCGGGCTGGACAGGGGTTACGAGCAGTACTTC. Translated: CASGLDRGYEQYF.